Shown below are 9 T cell receptor beta chains from a single sample sequenced in a study of response to subunit inactivated influenza vaccine. TCRdb analysed the RT-PCR reads with MiXCR anew, one entry per CDR3 protein. The data show about 520,000 distinct CDR3 sequences, approximately 7.8% seen once. Sequencing used PBMCs from blood, obtained less than 25 months after vaccination. These receptors originate from a man between 45 and 75 years old who received an inactivated influenza vaccine.

This rearrangement joins TRBV29-1 to TRBJ2-7; 12 bases are a match to TRBD1. CDR3 length: 16 residues. Germline V gene lookup returns CDR1 SQVTM and CDR2 ANQGSEA. The trim removed 3 bases at V and 3 bases at J, leaving 9 bases unmatched. CDR3 nucleotides: TGCAGCGTTGATGTAATTGGGGACAGGGGGCTCTACGAGCAGTACTTC. Its translation is CSVDVIGDRGLYEQYF.

V and J are TRBV4-3 and TRBJ1-2, with TRBD1 matching over 8 bases. Germline assignment: CDR1 LGHNA and CDR2 YSLEER. Trimming took 3 bases from V and 6 from J; bases not matched to a gene: 3. This CDR3 spans 13 amino acids. CDR3 DNA sequence: TGCGCCAGCAGCCACCCAGGGGGCGATGGCTACACCTTC. Protein product: CASSHPGGDGYTF.

In this sample, this clonotype turned up a few times. The V gene is TRBV20-1, the J gene TRBJ2-5, with TRBD2 matching over 10 bases. There are 13 residues in the CDR3. Germline loops: CDR1 DFQATT, CDR2 SNEGSKA (reference sequence). V dropped 1 base and J dropped 5; count of bases not matched to a gene: 1. The CDR3 sequence is CSARASGSETQYF. The CDR3 DNA reads TGCAGTGCTAGAGCTAGCGGGAGCGAGACCCAGTACTTC.

The CDR3 sequence: CASRPPGNQPQHF. For the CDR3, the DNA is TGCGCCAGCAGGCCCCCGGGCAATCAGCCCCAGCATTTT. V gene TRBV23-1 combines with J gene TRBJ1-5, with D hard to call. TRBV23-1 is recorded as an ORF, its role being uncertain. CDR3 length: 13 residues. Trimming took off 6 bases at V and 2 bases at J, with 8 bases between the two ends.

The chain recombines TRBV10-3 with TRBJ2-1; D gene ambiguous. V was cut by 2 bases and J by 0 bases, with 14 bases left in between. Germline V CDR1 and CDR2: ENHRY, SYGVKD. The CDR3 covers 17 residues. The CDR3, as DNA: TGTGCCATCAGTGAGATGGCAGTCCGAAGCTCCTACAATGAGCAGTTCTTC. Translated, it gives CAISEMAVRSSYNEQFF.

The J gene is TRBJ2-7, the V gene TRBV11-1, with TRBD1 matching 9 bases. The CDR3 runs to 14 residues. Germline trimming cut 5 bases from V and 0 bases from J; bases unmatched to any gene: 2. Germline CDR1 is SGHAT and CDR2 is FQDESV (reference sequence). The CDR3 loop is CASSRQGVSYEQYF. DNA for the CDR3: TGTGCCAGCAGCAGACAGGGGGTCTCCTACGAGCAGTACTTC.

Many counts were recorded for this clonotype. The chain combines TRBV25-1 with TRBJ2-2; D gene unclear. The germline V gene encodes CDR1 MGHDK and CDR2 SYGVNS. This CDR3 is 14 amino acids long. V was trimmed by 5 bases and J by 1 base, leaving 8 bases between them. CDR3 DNA: TGTGCCAGCAGTAATTGGTTGAACACCGGGGAGCTGTTTTTT. The encoded protein is CASSNWLNTGELFF.

This clonotype was observed a handful of times. The V gene is TRBV28, the J gene TRBJ2-6; maybe TRBD1 (5 bases). V was cut by 10 bases and J by 3 bases, with 16 bases left in between. In germline, CDR1 is MDHEN, CDR2 SYDVKM. The CDR3 spans 15 residues. CDR3 sequence: CATSQVPYGANVLTF. As DNA, the CDR3 is TGTGCCACCTCACAGGTACCGTATGGGGCCAACGTCCTGACTTTC.

This clonotype appeared a few times. A junction end diverges from the germline sequence, so it may reflect a read error. The V and J genes are TRBV6-1 and TRBJ2-7; D is possibly TRBD1 (5 bases). CDR1 is MNHNS and CDR2 is SASEGT in the germline V gene. This CDR3 spans 13 amino acids. In DNA, the CDR3 is TGTGCCAGCAGTGAAGCGTCAACAGGATCCAGAATGTTC. As protein: CASSEASTGSRMF.